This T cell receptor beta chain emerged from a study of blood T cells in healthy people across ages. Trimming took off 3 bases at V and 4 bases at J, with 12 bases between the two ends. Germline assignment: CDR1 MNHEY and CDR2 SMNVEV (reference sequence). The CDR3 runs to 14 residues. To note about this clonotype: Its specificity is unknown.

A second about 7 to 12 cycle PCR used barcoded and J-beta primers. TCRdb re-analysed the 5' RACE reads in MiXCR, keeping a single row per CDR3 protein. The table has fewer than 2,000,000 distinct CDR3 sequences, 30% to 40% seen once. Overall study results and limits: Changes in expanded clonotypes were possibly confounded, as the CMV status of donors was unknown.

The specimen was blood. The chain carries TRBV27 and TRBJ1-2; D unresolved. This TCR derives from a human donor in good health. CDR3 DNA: TGTGCCAGCAGTTTCGCCAGCTCCTTCTATGGCTACACCTTC. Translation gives CASSFASSFYGYTF.